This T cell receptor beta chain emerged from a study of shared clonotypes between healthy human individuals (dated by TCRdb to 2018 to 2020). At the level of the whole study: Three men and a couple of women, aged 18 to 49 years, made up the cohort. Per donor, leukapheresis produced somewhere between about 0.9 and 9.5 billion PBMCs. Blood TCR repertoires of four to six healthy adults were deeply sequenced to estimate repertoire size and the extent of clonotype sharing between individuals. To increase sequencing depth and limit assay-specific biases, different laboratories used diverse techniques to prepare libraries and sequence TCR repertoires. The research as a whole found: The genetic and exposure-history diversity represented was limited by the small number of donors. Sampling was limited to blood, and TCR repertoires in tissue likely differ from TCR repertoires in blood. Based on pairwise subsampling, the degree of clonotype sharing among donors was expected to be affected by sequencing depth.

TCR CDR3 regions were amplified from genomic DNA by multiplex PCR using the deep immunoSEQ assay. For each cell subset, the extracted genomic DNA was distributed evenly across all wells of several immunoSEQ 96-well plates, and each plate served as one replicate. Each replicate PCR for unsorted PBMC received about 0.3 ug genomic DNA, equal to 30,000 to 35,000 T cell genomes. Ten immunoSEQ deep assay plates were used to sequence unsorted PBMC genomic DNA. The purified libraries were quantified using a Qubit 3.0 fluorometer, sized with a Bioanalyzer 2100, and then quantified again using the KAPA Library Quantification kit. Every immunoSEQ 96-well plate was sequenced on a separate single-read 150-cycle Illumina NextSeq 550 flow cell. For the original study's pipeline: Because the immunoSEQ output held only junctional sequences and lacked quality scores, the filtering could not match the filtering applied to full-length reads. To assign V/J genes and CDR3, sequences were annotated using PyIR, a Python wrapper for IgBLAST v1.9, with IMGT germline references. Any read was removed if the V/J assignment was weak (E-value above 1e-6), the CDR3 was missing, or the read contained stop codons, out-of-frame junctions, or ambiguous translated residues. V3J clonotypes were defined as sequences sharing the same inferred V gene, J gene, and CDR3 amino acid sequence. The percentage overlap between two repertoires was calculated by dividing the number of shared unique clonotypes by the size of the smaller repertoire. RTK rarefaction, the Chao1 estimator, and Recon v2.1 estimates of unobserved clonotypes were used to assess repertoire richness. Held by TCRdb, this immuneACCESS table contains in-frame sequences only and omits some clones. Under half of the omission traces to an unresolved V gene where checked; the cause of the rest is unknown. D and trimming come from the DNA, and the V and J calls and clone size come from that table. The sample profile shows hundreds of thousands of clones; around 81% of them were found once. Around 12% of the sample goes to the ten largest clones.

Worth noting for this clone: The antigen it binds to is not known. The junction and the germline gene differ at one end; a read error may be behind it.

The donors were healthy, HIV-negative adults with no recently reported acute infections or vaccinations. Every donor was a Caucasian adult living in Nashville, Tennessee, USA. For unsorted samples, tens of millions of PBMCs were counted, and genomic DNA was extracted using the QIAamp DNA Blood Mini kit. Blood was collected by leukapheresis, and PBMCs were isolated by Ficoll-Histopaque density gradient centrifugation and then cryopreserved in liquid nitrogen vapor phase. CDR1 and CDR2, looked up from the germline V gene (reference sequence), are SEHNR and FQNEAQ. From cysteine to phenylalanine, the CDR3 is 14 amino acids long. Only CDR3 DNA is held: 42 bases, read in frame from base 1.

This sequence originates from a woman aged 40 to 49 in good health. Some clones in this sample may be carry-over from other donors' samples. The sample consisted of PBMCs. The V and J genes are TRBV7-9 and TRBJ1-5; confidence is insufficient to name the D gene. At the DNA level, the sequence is TGTGCCAGCAGCCTAGCGGGGTCCGCTCAGCCCCAGCATTTT. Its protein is CASSLAGSAQPQHF.